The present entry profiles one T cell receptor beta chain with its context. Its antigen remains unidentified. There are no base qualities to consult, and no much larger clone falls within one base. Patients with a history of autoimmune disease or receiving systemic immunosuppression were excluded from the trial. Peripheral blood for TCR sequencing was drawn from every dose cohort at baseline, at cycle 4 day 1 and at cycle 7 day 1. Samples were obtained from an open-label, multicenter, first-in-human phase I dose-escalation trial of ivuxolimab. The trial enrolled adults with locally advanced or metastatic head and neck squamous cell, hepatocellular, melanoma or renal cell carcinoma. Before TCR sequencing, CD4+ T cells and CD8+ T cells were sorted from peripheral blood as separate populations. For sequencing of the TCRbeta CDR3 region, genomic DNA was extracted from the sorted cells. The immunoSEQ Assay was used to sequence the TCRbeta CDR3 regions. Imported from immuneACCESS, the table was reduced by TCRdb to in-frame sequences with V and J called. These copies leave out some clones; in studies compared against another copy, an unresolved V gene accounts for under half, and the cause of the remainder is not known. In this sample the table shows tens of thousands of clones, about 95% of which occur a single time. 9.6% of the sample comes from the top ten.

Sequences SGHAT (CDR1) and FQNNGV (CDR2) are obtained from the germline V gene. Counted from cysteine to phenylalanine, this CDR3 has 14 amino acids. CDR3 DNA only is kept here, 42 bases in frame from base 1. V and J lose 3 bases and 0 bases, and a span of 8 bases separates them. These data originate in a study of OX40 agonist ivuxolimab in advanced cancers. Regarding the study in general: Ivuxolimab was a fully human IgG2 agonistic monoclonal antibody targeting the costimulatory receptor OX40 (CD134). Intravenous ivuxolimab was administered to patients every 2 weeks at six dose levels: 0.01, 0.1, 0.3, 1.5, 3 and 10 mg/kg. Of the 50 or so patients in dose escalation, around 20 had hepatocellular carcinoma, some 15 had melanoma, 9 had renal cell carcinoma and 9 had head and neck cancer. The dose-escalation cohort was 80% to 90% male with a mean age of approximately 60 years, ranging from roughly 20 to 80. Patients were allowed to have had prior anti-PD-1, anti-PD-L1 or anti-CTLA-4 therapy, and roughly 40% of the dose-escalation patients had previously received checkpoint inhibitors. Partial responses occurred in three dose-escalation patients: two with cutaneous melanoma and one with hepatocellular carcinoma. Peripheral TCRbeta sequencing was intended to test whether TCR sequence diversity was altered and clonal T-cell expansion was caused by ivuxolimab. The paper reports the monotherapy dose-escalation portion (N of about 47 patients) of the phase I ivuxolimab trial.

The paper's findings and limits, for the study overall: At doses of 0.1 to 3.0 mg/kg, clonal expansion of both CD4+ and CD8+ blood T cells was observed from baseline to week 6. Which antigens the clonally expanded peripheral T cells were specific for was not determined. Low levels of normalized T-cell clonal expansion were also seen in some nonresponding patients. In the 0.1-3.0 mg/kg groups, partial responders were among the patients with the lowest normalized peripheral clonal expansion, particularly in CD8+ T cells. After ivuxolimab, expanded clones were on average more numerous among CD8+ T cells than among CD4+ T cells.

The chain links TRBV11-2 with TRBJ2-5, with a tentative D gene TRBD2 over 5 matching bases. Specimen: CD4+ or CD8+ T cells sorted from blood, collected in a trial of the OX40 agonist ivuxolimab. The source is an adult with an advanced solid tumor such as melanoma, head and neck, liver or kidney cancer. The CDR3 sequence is CASSLRRYQETQYF. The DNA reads TGTGCCAGCAGCTTGAGGAGGTACCAAGAGACCCAGTACTTC.